This T cell receptor beta chain was found in a study of blood T cell repertoires in COVID-19. Looking at the study overall: Specimens from acute and convalescent COVID-19 originated in the United States, Italy and Spain. T cells, B-cell-depleted T cells, or PBMCs supplied cDNA or gDNA.

Trimming took off 4 bases at V and 7 bases at J, with 11 bases between the two ends. The V gene's germline CDR1 is SGHAT and CDR2 FQNNGV. The CDR3 loop spans 13 amino acids. Study processing details: Nucleated cell counts were estimated from reference gene primer amplification. The table came from immunoSEQ multiplex PCR; TCRdb's copy has only in-frame clones and leaves some out. V, J and clone size are taken as reported in that table, and D and trimming were inferred from the DNA itself. The profile shows 50,000 to 70,000 clones, about nine tenths of them singletons. This clone was detected only a few times.

This receptor was taken from a human donor with active COVID-19. The donor label of this sample is uncertain. This chain uses TRBV11-2 with TRBJ1-5; D is unclear. Sequenced input: peripheral blood. CDR3 in DNA: TGTGCCAGCAGCTGGGAGAGAGGGCAGCCCCAGCATTTT. It specifies CASSWERGQPQHF.